This TCR beta chain was recorded in a study of tumor-infiltrating lymphocytes in oesophageal squamous cell carcinoma. CDR3 length: 13 amino acids. Germline CDR1 reads SGHVT; CDR2 reads SQSDAQ. TCRdb analysed the PCR reads with MiXCR anew, one entry per CDR3 protein. The table has about 22,000 distinct CDR3 sequences, about 35% seen once. V and J are TRBV7-4 and TRBJ2-1; D ambiguous. The DNA matches TRBJ2-7 better at its end, which makes the J call doubtful. The source is a female donor with esophageal squamous cell carcinoma. The specimen was esophageal tumor tissue. DNA of the CDR3: TGTGCCAGCAGCTTAATAAGCTCCTACGAGCAGTACTTC. Protein: CASSLISSYEQYF.